This passage covers 30 T cell receptor beta chains from one sample sequenced in a study of yellow fever vaccine responses in identical twins. Using its own MiXCR run on the RT-PCR reads, TCRdb lists one record per CDR3 protein. This sample yields about 34,000 distinct CDR3 sequences, of which less than 70% are seen a single time; 4.5% to 5% belongs to the top ten. Sequenced here: T cells from blood (PBMCs), unsorted or a sorted subset (not recorded which), sampled before or after yellow fever vaccination (not recorded which). These receptors were taken from a woman younger than 30 who received the yellow fever vaccine.

This clonotype was detected only a few times. This chain links TRBV11-1 with TRBJ1-6; 7 nucleotides align to TRBD1. With V trimmed by 4 bases and J by 13 bases, 4 bases remained unmatched. Germline V gene sequence: CDR1 SGHAT, CDR2 FQDESV (reference sequence). This CDR3 has 12 residues. As DNA, the CDR3 is TGTGCCAGCAGCTCCTGGGGACAGCCCCTCCACTTT. Translation: CASSSWGQPLHF.

This clonotype was observed once. The rearrangement uses TRBV18 and TRBJ2-7; 9 nucleotides agree with TRBD2. Germline-derived CDR1 and CDR2 are KGHSH and LQKENI. Trimming at V came to 3 bases and at J to 5 bases, leaving 8 bases not matched to a gene. The CDR3 sequence is 15 residues long. The CDR3 sequence: CASSPVLAGINEQYF. The CDR3, as DNA: TGTGCCAGCTCACCGGTGCTAGCGGGAATCAACGAGCAGTACTTC.

This clonotype has more than one count but fewer than ten. The genes are TRBV2 and TRBJ1-1; 11 bases fit TRBD1. This CDR3 is built from 15 residues. The ends lost 5 bases at V and 1 base at J; junction bases unmatched: 3. Per germline, CDR1 SNHLY and CDR2 FYNNEI. In nucleotides, the CDR3 is TGTGCCAGCAGTCTGGGACAGGGGGAGAACACTGAAGCTTTCTTT. Translating gives CASSLGQGENTEAFF.

A single count supports this clonotype. The chain couples TRBV2 to TRBJ2-1; TRBD1 agrees at 10 bases. This CDR3 has 14 amino acids. Unmatched junction bases numbered 4, after V lost 4 bases and J lost 7 bases. CDR1 is SNHLY, CDR2 FYNNEI, per germline. DNA for the CDR3: TGTGCCAGCAGTGGGGACAGGGGAAGGAATGAGCAGTTCTTC. This sequence encodes CASSGDRGRNEQFF.

The rearrangement uses TRBV18 and TRBJ2-1, with TRBD1 as a possible D gene (6 bases). The germline gives CDR1 KGHSH, CDR2 LQKENI. The CDR3 length is 11 residues. The V end lost 4 bases, the J end lost 10 bases, and 8 bases lay between the germline ends. The CDR3 DNA is TGTGCCAGCTCACAGGGGACAGAGCAGTTCTTC. Translated: CASSQGTEQFF.

This clonotype was counted a single time. The gene calls are TRBV11-2 and TRBJ1-1, with TRBD1 matching over 8 bases. The length of the CDR3 is 14 residues. CDR1 and CDR2 (germline): SGHAT, FQNNGV. V trimming: 1 base; J trimming: 5 bases; junction bases outside the gene matches: 3. DNA of the CDR3: TGTGCCAGCAGCTTAGCTCAGGGGGCTACTGAAGCTTTCTTT. Amino acids: CASSLAQGATEAFF.

The chain uses TRBV7-9 and TRBJ1-1; D is unresolved. The germline V gene encodes CDR1 SEHNR and CDR2 FQNEAQ (reference sequence). The CDR3 runs to 12 residues. Trimming left V 7 bases short and J 5 bases short, with 11 bases between. The CDR3 coding sequence is TGTGCCAGCACTCCTACCGGGACTGAAGCTTTCTTT. This encodes CASTPTGTEAFF.

The V call is TRBV2, the J call TRBJ1-1, with D uncertain. Germline loops: CDR1 SNHLY, CDR2 FYNNEI. The V gene lost 4 bases and the J gene lost 1 base, with 4 bases spanning the gap. The CDR3 covers 12 residues. CDR3 sequence (DNA): TGTGCCAGCAGTGTAGAGAACACTGAAGCTTTCTTT. As protein: CASSVENTEAFF.

The rearrangement uses TRBV28 and TRBJ2-7, with TRBD2 identical over 8 bases. The V and J ends lost 5 bases and 4 bases, in that order; junction bases with no gene match: 10. From germline, CDR1 is MDHEN and CDR2 SYDVKM. This CDR3 comprises 15 residues. This CDR3 is CASSPGLAGIYEQYF. In DNA form, the CDR3 reads TGTGCCAGCAGTCCCGGACTAGCTGGAATTTACGAGCAGTACTTC.

This clonotype has only a few counts. The rearrangement joins TRBV29-1 to TRBJ2-7; a weak D match, TRBD2 (6 bases). V shed 1 base and J shed 10 bases, with 14 bases lying between them. CDR1 is SQVTM, CDR2 ANQGSEA, per germline. The length of the CDR3 is 12 residues. CDR3 residues: CSVEVPSASQYF. The DNA of the CDR3 is TGCAGCGTTGAAGTGCCTAGCGCCTCACAGTACTTC.

This chain connects TRBV6-1 to TRBJ1-1, with a tentative D call TRBD1 (5 bases). The germline V gene encodes CDR1 MNHNS and CDR2 SASEGT. The CDR3 runs 15 residues. V lost 6 bases, J lost 5 bases, and 19 bases lay in between. The CDR3 DNA sequence: TGTGCCAGCAGAGTTATGGTGGGGGGGGTTACTGAAGCTTTCTTT. It yields the protein CASRVMVGGVTEAFF.

This clonotype was observed a handful of times. The chain is built from TRBV29-1 and TRBJ2-5; no definite D call. V lost 5 bases and J 0 bases, leaving 4 bases between the germline ends. The CDR3 is made up of 11 amino acids. Germline V gene lookup returns CDR1 SQVTM and CDR2 ANQGSEA. CDR3: CSVSNQETQYF. As DNA, the CDR3 is TGCAGCGTTTCCAACCAAGAGACCCAGTACTTC.

This clonotype showed up just a few times. This chain uses TRBV4-1 with TRBJ2-5, with 8 bases that match TRBD2. The CDR3 totals 14 residues. Trimming at V came to 0 bases and at J to 5 bases, leaving 2 bases not matched to a gene. CDR1 is MGHRA, CDR2 YSYEKL, per germline. The CDR3 nucleotides are TGCGCCAGCAGCCAAGATCGCGGGGGGGAGACCCAGTACTTC. It yields the protein CASSQDRGGETQYF.

This chain joins TRBV11-1 and TRBJ2-5; TRBD2 matches 11 bases. J was trimmed by 6 bases and V by 5 bases; bases with no gene match: 5. Germline CDR1 and CDR2: SGHAT and FQDESV (reference sequence). The CDR3 runs to 14 residues. The CDR3 here is CASSVGLAVQTQYF. DNA of the CDR3: TGTGCCAGCAGCGTGGGACTAGCGGTACAGACCCAGTACTTC.

The V and J genes are TRBV18 and TRBJ2-3; 7 positions match TRBD1. V lost 5 bases, J lost 1 base, and 0 bases stayed unmatched. Germline CDR1 KGHSH, CDR2 LQKENI. The length of the CDR3 is 13 residues. The CDR3 bases are TGTGCCAGCTCAGGACAGGGCACAGATACGCAGTATTTT. This translates into CASSGQGTDTQYF.

The sample holds a few counts of this clonotype. V gene TRBV10-1 combines with J gene TRBJ1-5; a weak D match, TRBD1 (5 bases). The V end lost 11 bases, the J end lost 4 bases, and 15 bases lay between the germline ends. The germline V gene has CDR1 WNHNN and CDR2 SYGVQD (reference sequence). The CDR3 is made up of 13 amino acids. CDR3 loop: CAPGTVNNQPQHF. The CDR3 DNA reads TGCGCCCCCGGGACGGTAAATAATCAGCCCCAGCATTTT.

This clonotype was counted only a few times. The V and J genes are TRBV2 and TRBJ2-4, with D maybe TRBD2 (6 bases). Between the trimmed V and J ends, which lost 7 bases and 5 bases, there was a span of 15 bases. Germline V CDR1 and CDR2: SNHLY, FYNNEI. The CDR3 totals 14 residues. The CDR3 nucleotides are TGTGCCAGCACGGAGGGTTCCAACCAAAACATTCAGTACTTC. This codes for CASTEGSNQNIQYF.

The chain joins TRBV7-9 to TRBJ1-4; no clear D. The germline V gene has CDR1 SEHNR and CDR2 FQNEAQ (reference sequence). Trimming stripped 6 bases from V and 4 bases from J, with 12 bases between. This CDR3 contains 14 residues. As DNA, the CDR3 is TGTGCCAGCAGTCGAGACGGATTTAATGAAAAACTGTTTTTT. Translating it yields CASSRDGFNEKLFF. The full variable domain, completed using reference TRBV7-9 and TRBJ1-4, is DTGVSQNPRHKITKRGQNVTFRCDPISEHNRLYWYRQTLGQGPEFLTYFQNEAQLEKSRLLSDRFSAERPKGSFSTLEIQRTEQGDSAMYLCASSRDGFNEKLFFGSGTQLSVL.

This clonotype was observed a few times. The chain has TRBV11-1 and TRBJ1-6; D possibly corresponds to TRBD1 (5 bases). The CDR3 loop spans 21 amino acids. Germline V gives CDR1 SGHAT, CDR2 FQDESV (reference sequence). Trimming took 1 base from V and 0 from J, leaving 22 bases between them. The CDR3 DNA reads as TGTGCCAGCAGCTTAGTTCCCCTCTTGGGCAGCGGGGGCTCCTATAATTCACCCCTCCACTTT. This encodes CASSLVPLLGSGGSYNSPLHF.

This chain uses TRBV20-1 with TRBJ1-5, with D unresolved. Germline V gives CDR1 DFQATT, CDR2 SNEGSKA (reference sequence). Trimming cost V 3 bases and J 4 bases, with 7 bases left between them. There are 12 residues in the CDR3. The CDR3 region has the DNA TGCAGTGCTAGGGCAGGTAATCAGCCCCAGCATTTT. Translated, it gives CSARAGNQPQHF.

The chain uses TRBV6-1 and TRBJ2-1, with no clear D. Germline assignment: CDR1 MNHNS and CDR2 SASEGT. The CDR3 sequence is 16 residues long. V lost 8 bases and J 6 bases, leaving 23 bases between the germline ends. DNA of the CDR3: TGTGCCAGCCAGAAGTTACAAAATCAAATCCCCAATGAGCAGTTCTTC. Residues: CASQKLQNQIPNEQFF.

The rearrangement links TRBV12-3 or TRBV12-4 to TRBJ2-7; TRBD1 matches 11 bases. V dropped 5 bases and J dropped 5; count of bases not matched to a gene: 14. The CDR3 has 17 amino acids. CDR3 loop: CASSPWNKGQGVHEQYF. The CDR3 DNA reads TGTGCCAGCAGTCCTTGGAACAAGGGACAGGGGGTCCACGAGCAGTACTTC.

This sequence joins TRBV4-1 and TRBJ2-7; 11 bases are shared with TRBD1. This CDR3 is 16 amino acids long. The V and J ends lost 5 bases and 3 bases, in that order; junction bases with no gene match: 9. Germline values: CDR1 MGHRA, CDR2 YSYEKL. The CDR3 region is CASSSGGTGGIYEQYV. The CDR3 DNA reads TGCGCCAGCAGCTCCGGAGGGACAGGGGGGATCTACGAGCAGTACGTC.

This chain connects TRBV28 to TRBJ1-2; 7 nucleotides match TRBD1. There are 14 residues in the CDR3. Germline assignment: CDR1 MDHEN and CDR2 SYDVKM. Trimming removed 7 bases from V and 5 bases from J; junction bases left unmatched: 10. CDR3 nucleotide sequence: TGTGCCAGCAACGACAGGGTTGTTCGGTATGGCTACACCTTC. Amino acid sequence: CASNDRVVRYGYTF.

The count of this clonotype is one. The chain has TRBV13 and TRBJ2-7; perhaps TRBD1 as D (6 bases). There are 15 residues in the CDR3. With 6 bases removed from V and 2 bases from J, the gap between germline ends came to 17 bases. Germline CDR1 is PRHDT and CDR2 is FYEKMQ (reference sequence). The CDR3 reads CASRRDTNPTYEQYF. The CDR3 nucleotides read TGTGCCAGCAGGAGGGACACCAACCCTACCTACGAGCAGTACTTC.

The chain combines TRBV29-1 with TRBJ2-5, with D possibly TRBD2 on 5 matching bases. The CDR3 totals 11 residues. Per germline, CDR1 SQVTM and CDR2 ANQGSEA. Trimming shortened V by 6 bases and J by 5 bases, and 10 bases separated the two germline ends. CDR3 DNA sequence: TGCAGCGTCAACAGAGGGGAGACCCAGTACTTC. It encodes CSVNRGETQYF. The variable domain in full, with the rest retrieved from reference TRBV29-1 and TRBJ2-5, is SAVISQKPSRDICQRGTSLTIQCQVDSQVTMMFWYRQQPGQSLTLIATANQGSEATYESGFVIDKFPISRPNLTFSTLTVSNMSPEDSSIYLCSVNRGETQYFGPGTRLLVL.

This clonotype was seen a few times. This chain joins TRBV11-3 and TRBJ2-1, with 9 bases aligning to TRBD2. This CDR3 is 16 amino acids long. V shed 5 bases and J 9 bases; nucleotides not matched to a gene: 14. In germline, CDR1 is SGHNT, CDR2 YENEEA. CDR3 in DNA: TGTGCCAGCAGCAGACTTAGCGGGGGTGGGGGGGGTGAGCAGTTCTTC. Its translation: CASSRLSGGGGGEQFF.

V usage is TRBV20-1 and J usage is TRBJ1-6; 9 bases are a match to TRBD1. The CDR3 loop spans 14 amino acids. Germline lookup yields CDR1 DFQATT and CDR2 SNEGSKA (reference sequence). The V and J ends lost 8 bases and 7 bases, in that order; junction bases with no gene match: 9. The CDR3 protein is CSKQQGAENSPLHF. In DNA form, the CDR3 reads TGCAGTAAGCAACAGGGGGCCGAAAATTCACCCCTCCACTTT.

J is TRBJ2-1 and V is TRBV5-1, with 9 bases matching TRBD1. The CDR3 runs 15 residues. From germline, CDR1 is SGHRS and CDR2 YFSETQ. The junction had 6 bases not matched to a gene; V was cut back by 4 bases and J by 4 bases. In DNA, the CDR3 is TGCGCCAGCAGCCCAGGGGACAGGGATTACAATGAGCAGTTCTTC. Its protein is CASSPGDRDYNEQFF.

This chain joins TRBV18 and TRBJ2-1, with TRBD2 matching over 8 bases. Trimming cost V 0 bases and J 6 bases; bases outside gene matches: 4. CDR3 length: 15 residues. The V gene's germline CDR1 is KGHSH and CDR2 LQKENI. CDR3 protein: CASSPPSRGGNEQFF. The DNA of the CDR3 is TGTGCCAGCTCACCACCCAGCCGGGGGGGCAATGAGCAGTTCTTC.